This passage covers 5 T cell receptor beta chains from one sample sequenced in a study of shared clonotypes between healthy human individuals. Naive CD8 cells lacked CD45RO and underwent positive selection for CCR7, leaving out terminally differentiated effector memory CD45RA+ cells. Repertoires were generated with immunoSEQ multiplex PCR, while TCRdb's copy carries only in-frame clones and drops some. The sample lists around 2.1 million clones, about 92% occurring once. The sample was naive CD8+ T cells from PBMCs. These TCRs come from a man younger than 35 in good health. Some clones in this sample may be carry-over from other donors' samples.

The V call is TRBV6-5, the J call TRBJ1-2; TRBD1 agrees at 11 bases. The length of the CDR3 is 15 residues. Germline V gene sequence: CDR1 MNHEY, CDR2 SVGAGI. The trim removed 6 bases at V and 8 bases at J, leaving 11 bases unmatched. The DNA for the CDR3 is TGTGCCAGCAGCAGCCCCGGACAGGGGGCCCAAGGCTACACCTTC. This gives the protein CASSSPGQGAQGYTF.

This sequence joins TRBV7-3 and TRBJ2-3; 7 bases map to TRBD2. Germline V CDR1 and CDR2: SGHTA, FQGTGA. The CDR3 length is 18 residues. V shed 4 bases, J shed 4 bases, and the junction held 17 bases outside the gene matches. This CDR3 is CASSYRTGPGRGADTQYF. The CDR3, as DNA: TGTGCCAGCAGCTACCGAACTGGGCCAGGCCGGGGGGCAGATACGCAGTATTTT.

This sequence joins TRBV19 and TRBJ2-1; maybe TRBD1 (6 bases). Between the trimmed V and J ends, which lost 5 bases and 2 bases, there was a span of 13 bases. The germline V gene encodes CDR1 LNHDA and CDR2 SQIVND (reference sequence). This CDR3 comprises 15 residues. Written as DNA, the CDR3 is TGTGCCAGTAGTCCGCAGGGGAGCCCCTACAATGAGCAGTTCTTC. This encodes CASSPQGSPYNEQFF.

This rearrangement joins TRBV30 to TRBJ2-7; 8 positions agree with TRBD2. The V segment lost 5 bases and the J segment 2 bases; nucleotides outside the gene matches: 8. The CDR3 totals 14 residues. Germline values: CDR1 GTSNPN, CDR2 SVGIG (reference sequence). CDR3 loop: CAWDPGLETYEQYF. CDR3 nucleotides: TGTGCCTGGGATCCGGGACTAGAGACCTACGAGCAGTACTTC. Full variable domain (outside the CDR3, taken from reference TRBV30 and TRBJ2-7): SQTIHQWPATLVQPVGSPLSLECTVEGTSNPNLYWYRQAAGRGLQLLFYSVGIGQISSEVPQNLSASRPQDRQFILSSKKLLLSDSGFYLCAWDPGLETYEQYFGPGTRLTVT.

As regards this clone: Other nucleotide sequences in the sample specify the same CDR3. The CDR3, as DNA: TGTGCCAGCAGCTTAGGGCAGGGTCGATACAATGAGCAGTTCTTC. As protein: CASSLGQGRYNEQFF. The chain carries TRBV7-9 and TRBJ2-1; TRBD1 is a possible D gene (5 bases). Germline V lookup: CDR1 SEHNR, CDR2 FQNEAQ (reference sequence). V was clipped by 1 base and J by 4 bases, with 11 bases between them. This CDR3 has 15 residues.